Below, one TCR beta chain is given with its context. CDR3 length: 14 residues. Trimming removed 1 base at V and 3 bases at J, with 9 bases between. The V gene's germline CDR1 is LNHNV and CDR2 YYDKDF (reference sequence). This record comes from a study of T-cell reconstitution after alpha-beta-depleted transplantation in children. Construction of the TCRbeta library involved unique molecular identifiers. MiXCR was run by TCRdb on the PCR reads, yielding one entry per CDR3 protein. This table has about 400,000 distinct CDR3 sequences, about an eighth appearing once. This TCR was sampled from a human donor who donated a stem cell graft to a child with Fanconi anemia. This specimen consisted of PBMCs, obtained from the stem cell graft. This chain joins TRBV15 and TRBJ2-5; D remains unclear. Here the CDR3 DNA reads TGTGCCACCAGCAGAGCCCCTAGGGAAGAGACCCAGTACTTC. It specifies CATSRAPREETQYF.